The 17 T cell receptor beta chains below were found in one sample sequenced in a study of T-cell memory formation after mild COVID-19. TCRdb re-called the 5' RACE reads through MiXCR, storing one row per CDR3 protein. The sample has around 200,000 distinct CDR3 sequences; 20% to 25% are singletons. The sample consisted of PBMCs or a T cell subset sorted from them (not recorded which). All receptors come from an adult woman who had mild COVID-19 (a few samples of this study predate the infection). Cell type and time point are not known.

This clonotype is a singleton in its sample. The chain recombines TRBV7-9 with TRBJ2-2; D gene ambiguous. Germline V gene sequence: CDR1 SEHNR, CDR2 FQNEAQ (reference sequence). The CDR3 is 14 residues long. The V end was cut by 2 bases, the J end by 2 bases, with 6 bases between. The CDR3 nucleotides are TGTGCCAGCAGCTTACTATCCAACACCGGGGAGCTGTTTTTT. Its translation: CASSLLSNTGELFF.

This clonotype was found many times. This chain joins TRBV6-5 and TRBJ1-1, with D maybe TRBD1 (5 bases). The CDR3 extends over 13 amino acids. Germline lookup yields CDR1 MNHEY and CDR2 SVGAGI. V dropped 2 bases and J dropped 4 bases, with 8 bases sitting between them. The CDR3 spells CASSYGRGTEAFF. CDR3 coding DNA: TGTGCCAGCAGTTACGGGAGGGGCACTGAAGCTTTCTTT.

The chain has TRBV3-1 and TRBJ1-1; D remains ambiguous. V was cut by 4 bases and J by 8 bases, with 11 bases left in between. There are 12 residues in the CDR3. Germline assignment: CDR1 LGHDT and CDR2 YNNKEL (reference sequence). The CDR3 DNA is TGTGCCAGCAGCCTAAGAGGAGGGGAAGCTTTCTTT. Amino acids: CASSLRGGEAFF. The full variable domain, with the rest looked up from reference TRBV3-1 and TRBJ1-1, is DTAVSQTPKYLVTQMGNDKSIKCEQNLGHDTMYWYKQDSKKFLKIMFSYNNKELIINETVPNRFSPKSPDKAHLNLHINSLELGDSAVYFCASSLRGGEAFFGQGTRLTVV.

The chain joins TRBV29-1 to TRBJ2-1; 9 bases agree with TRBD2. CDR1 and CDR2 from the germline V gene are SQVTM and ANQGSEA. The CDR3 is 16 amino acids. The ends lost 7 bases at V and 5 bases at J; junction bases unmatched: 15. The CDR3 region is CSAWTLRGRDNNEQFF. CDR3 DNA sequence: TGCAGCGCCTGGACCCTGCGCGGGAGGGATAACAATGAGCAGTTCTTC.

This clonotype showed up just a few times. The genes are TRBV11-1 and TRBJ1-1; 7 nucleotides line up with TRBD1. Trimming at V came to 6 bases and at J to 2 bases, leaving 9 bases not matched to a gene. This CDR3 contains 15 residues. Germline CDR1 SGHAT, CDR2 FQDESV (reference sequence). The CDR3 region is CASRRRGTENTEAFF. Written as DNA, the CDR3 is TGTGCCAGCAGACGCCGGGGGACAGAAAACACTGAAGCTTTCTTT.

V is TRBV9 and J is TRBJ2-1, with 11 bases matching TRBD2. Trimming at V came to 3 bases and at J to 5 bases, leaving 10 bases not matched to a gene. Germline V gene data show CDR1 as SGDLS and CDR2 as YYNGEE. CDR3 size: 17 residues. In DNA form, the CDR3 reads TGTGCCAGCAGCGCAGCGGCTAGCGGGAGGACTGACAATGAGCAGTTCTTC. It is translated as CASSAAASGRTDNEQFF.

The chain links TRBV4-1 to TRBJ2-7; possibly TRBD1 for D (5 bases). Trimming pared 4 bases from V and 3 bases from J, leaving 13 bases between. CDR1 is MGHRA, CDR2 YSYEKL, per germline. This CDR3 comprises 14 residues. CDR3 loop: CASSPTEGDYEQYF. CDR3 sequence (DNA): TGCGCCAGCAGCCCCACGGAAGGGGACTACGAGCAGTACTTC.

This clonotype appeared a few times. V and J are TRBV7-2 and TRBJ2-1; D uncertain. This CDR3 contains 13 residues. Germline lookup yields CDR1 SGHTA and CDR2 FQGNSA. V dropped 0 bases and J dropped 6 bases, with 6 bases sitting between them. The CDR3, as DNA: TGTGCCAGCAGCTTAGCGGATGGCAATGAGCAGTTCTTC. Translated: CASSLADGNEQFF.

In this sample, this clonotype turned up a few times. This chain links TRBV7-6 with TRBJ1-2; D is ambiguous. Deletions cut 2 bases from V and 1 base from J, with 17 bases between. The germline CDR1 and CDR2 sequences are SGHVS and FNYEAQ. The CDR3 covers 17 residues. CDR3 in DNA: TGTGCCAGCAGCTTAAACCCGGCAGAGAAGATTAACTATGGCTACACCTTC. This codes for CASSLNPAEKINYGYTF.

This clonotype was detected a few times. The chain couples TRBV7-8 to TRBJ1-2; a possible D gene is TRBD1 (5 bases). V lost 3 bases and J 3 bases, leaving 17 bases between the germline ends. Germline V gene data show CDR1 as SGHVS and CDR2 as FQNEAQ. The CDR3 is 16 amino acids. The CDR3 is CASSLQRDPRDYGYTF. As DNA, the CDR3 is TGTGCCAGCAGCTTGCAGCGGGACCCGAGGGACTATGGCTACACCTTC. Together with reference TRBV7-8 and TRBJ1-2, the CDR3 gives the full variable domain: GAGVSQSPRYKVAKRGQDVALRCDPISGHVSLFWYQQALGQGPEFLTYFQNEAQLDKSGLPSDRFFAERPEGSVSTLKIQRTQQEDSAVYLCASSLQRDPRDYGYTFGSGTRLTVV.

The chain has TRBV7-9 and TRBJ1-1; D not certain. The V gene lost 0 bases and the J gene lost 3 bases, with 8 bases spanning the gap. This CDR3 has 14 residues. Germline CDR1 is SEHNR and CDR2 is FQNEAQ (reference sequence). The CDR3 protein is CASSLAAAHTEAFF. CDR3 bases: TGTGCCAGCAGCTTAGCGGCAGCCCACACTGAAGCTTTCTTT. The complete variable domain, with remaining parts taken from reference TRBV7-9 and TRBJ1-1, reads DTGVSQNPRHKITKRGQNVTFRCDPISEHNRLYWYRQTLGQGPEFLTYFQNEAQLEKSRLLSDRFSAERPKGSFSTLEIQRTEQGDSAMYLCASSLAAAHTEAFFGQGTRLTVV.

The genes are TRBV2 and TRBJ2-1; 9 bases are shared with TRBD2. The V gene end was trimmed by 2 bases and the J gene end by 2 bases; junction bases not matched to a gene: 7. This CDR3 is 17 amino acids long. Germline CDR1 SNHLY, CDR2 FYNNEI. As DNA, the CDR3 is TGTGCCAGCAGTGAATGGGCTAGCGGGAATACCTACAATGAGCAGTTCTTC. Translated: CASSEWASGNTYNEQFF.

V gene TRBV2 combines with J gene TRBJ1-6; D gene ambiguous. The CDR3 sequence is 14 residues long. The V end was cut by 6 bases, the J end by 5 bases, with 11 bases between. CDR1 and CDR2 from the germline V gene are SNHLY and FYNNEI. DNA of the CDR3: TGTGCCAGCAGCTCTGGGTGGGATAATTCACCCCTCCACTTT. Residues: CASSSGWDNSPLHF.

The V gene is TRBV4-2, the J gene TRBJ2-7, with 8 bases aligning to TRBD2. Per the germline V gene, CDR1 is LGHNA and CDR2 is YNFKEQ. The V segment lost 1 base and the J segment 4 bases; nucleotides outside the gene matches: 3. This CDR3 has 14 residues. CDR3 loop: CASSQGTSWYEQYF. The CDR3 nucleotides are TGTGCCAGCAGCCAAGGGACTAGCTGGTACGAGCAGTACTTC.

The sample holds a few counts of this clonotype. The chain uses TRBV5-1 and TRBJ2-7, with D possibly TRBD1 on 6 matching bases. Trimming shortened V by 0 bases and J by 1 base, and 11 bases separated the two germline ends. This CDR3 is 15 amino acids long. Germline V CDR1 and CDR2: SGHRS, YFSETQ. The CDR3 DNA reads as TGCGCCAGCAGCTTGGAGGACAGCAAATCCTACGAGCAGTACTTC. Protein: CASSLEDSKSYEQYF.

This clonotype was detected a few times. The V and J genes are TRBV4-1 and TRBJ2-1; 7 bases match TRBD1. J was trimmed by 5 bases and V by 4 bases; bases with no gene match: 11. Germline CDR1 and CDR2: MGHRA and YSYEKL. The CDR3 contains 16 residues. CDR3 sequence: CASSRVMQTGNNEQFF. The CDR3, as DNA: TGCGCCAGCAGCCGAGTAATGCAGACAGGGAACAATGAGCAGTTCTTC.

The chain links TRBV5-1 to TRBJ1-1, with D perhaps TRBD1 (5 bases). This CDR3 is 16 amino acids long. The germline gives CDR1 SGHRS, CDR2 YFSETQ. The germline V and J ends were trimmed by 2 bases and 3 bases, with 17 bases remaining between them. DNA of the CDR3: TGCGCCAGCAGCTTATTTTTGAGGGCGGGGGACACTGAAGCTTTCTTT. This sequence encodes CASSLFLRAGDTEAFF.